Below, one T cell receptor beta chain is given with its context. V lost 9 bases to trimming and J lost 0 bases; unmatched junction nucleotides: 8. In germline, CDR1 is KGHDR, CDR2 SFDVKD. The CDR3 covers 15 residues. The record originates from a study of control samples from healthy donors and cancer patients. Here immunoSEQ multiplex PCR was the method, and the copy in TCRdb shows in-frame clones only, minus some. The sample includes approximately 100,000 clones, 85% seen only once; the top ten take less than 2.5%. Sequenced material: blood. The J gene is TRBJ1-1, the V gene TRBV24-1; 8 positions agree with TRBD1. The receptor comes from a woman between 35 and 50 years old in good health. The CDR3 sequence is CATRPGTGMNTEAFF. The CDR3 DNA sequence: TGTGCCACCCGTCCCGGGACAGGTATGAACACTGAAGCTTTCTTT.